The sequence of this T cell receptor beta chain was determined in a study of type 1 regulatory T cells. On the study more broadly: T-allo10 is a Tr1-enriched, alloantigen-specific CD4 T cell product made in vitro.

Whole-study findings and limits: Compared with non-Tr1 cells, Tr1 cells showed a narrower TCR repertoire.

There are a few counts of this clonotype. The antigen is not known. Germline values: CDR1 SGHRS, CDR2 YFSETQ. The length of the CDR3 is 15 residues. Between the trimmed V and J ends, which lost 2 bases and 4 bases, there was a span of 14 bases. One entry per CDR3 protein, called by TCRdb with MiXCR from the reads. The sample includes under 75,000 distinct CDR3 sequences, around 21% of them seen just once. The sequenced material came from cultured type 1 regulatory T (Tr1) cells, either the whole culture or a sorted fraction (not recorded which). The receptor comes from a human donor in good health. This sequence joins TRBV5-1 and TRBJ2-3, with D perhaps matching TRBD2 (5 bases). As DNA, the CDR3 is TGCGCCAGCAGCTTTACTTCGATGCGGGCAGATACGCAGTATTTT. This translates into CASSFTSMRADTQYF.